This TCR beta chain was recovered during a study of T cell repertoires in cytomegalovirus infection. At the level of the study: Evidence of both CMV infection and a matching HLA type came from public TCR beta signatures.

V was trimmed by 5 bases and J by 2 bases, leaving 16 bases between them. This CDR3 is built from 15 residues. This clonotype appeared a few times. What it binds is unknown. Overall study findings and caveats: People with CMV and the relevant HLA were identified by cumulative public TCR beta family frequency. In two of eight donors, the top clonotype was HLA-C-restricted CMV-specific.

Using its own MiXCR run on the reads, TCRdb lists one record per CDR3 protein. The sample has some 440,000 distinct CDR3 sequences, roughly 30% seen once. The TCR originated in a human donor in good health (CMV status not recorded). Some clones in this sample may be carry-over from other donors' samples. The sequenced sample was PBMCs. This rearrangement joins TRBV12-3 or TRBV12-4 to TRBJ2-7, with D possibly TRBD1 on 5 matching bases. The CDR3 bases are TGTGCCAGCAGTGTCGCACCTGACAGAACCTACGAGCAGTACTTC. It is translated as CASSVAPDRTYEQYF.